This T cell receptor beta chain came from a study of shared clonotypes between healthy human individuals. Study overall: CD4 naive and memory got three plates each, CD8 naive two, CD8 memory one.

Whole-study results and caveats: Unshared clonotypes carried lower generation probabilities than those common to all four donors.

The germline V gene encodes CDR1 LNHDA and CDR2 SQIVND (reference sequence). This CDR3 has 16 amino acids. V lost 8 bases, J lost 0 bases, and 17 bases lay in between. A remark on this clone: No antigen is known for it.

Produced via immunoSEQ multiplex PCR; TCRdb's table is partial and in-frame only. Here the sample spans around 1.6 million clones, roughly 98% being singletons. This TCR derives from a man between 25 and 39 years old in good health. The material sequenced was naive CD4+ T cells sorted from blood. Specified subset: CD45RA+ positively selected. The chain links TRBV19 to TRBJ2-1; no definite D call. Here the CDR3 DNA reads TGTGCCAGTGGAAATATGGGCGGTAGCTCCTACAATGAGCAGTTCTTC. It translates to CASGNMGGSSYNEQFF.